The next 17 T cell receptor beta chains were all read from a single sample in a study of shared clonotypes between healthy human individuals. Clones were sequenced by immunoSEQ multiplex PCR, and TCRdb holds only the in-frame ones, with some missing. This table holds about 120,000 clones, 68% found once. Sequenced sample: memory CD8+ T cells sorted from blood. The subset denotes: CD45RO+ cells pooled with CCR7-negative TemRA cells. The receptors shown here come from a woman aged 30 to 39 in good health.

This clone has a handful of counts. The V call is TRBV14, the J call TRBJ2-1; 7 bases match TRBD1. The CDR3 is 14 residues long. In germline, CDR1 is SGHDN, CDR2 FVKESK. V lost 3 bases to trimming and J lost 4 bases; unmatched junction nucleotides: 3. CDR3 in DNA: TGTGCCAGCAGCCATGGACAGGTTTACAATGAGCAGTTCTTC. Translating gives CASSHGQVYNEQFF.

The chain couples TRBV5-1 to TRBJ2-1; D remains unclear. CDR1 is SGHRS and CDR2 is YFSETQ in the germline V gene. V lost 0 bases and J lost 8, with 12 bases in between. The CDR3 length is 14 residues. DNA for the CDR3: TGCGCCAGCAGCTTGGAACGGAATCGGGATGAGCAGTTCTTC. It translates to CASSLERNRDEQFF. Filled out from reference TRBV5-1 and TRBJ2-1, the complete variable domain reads KAGVTQTPRYLIKTRGQQVTLSCSPISGHRSVSWYQQTPGQGLQFLFEYFSETQRNKGNFPGRFSGRQFSNSRSEMNVSTLELGDSALYLCASSLERNRDEQFFGPGTRLTVL.

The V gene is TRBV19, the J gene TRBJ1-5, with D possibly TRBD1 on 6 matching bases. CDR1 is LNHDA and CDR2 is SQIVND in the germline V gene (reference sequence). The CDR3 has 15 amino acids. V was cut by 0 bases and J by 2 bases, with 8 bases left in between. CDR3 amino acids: CASSIETGRNQPQHF. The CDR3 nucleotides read TGTGCCAGTAGTATAGAAACAGGGCGCAATCAGCCCCAGCATTTT.

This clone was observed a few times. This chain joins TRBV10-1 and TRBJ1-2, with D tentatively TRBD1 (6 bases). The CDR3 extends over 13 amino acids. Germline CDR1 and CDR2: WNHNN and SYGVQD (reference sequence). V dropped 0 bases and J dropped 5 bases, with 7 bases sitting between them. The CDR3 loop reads CASSESQGYGYTF. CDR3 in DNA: TGCGCCAGCAGTGAGTCGCAGGGGTATGGCTACACCTTC.

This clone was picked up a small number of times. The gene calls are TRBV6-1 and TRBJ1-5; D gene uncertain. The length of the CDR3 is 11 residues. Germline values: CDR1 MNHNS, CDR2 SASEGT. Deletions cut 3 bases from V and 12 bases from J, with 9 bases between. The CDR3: CASSDMDLQHF. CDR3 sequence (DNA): TGTGCCAGCAGTGATATGGACCTCCAGCATTTT.

The CDR3 reads CASSIADIQYF. CDR3 DNA sequence: TGTGCCAGTAGTATAGCGGACATTCAGTACTTC. The chain joins TRBV19 to TRBJ2-4; no definite D call. The CDR3 sequence is 11 residues long. The V end lost 1 base, the J end lost 8 bases, and 3 bases lay between the germline ends. CDR1 is LNHDA, CDR2 SQIVND, per germline (reference sequence). Variable domain in full (rest from reference TRBV19 and TRBJ2-4): DGGITQSPKYLFRKEGQNVTLSCEQNLNHDAMYWYRQDPGQGLRLIYYSQIVNDFQKGDIAEGYSVSREKKESFPLTVTSAQKNPTAFYLCASSIADIQYFGAGTRLSVL.

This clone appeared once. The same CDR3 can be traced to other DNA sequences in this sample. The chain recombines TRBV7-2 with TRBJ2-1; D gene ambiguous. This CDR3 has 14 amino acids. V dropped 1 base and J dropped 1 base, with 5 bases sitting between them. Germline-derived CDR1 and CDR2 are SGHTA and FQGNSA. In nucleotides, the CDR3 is TGTGCCAGCAGCTTAGACAGTTCCTACAATGAGCAGTTCTTC. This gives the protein CASSLDSSYNEQFF.

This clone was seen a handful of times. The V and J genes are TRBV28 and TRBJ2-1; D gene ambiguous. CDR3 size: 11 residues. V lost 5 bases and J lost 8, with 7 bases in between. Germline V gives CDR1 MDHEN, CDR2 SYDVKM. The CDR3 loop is CASSPWYEQFF. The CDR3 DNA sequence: TGTGCCAGCAGTCCCTGGTATGAGCAGTTCTTC.

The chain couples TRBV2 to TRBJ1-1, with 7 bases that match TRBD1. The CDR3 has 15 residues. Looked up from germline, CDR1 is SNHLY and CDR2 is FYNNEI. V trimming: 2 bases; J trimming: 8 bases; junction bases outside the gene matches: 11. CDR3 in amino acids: CASSEFGGGFAEAFF. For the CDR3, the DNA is TGTGCCAGCAGTGAATTCGGAGGGGGCTTCGCCGAAGCTTTCTTT.

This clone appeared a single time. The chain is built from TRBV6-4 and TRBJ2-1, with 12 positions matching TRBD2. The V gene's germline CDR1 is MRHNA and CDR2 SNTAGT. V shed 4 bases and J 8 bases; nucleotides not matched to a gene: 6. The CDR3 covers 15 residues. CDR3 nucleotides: TGTGCCAGCAGTGCTGAGACTAGCGGGAGACATGAGCAGTTCTTC. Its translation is CASSAETSGRHEQFF.

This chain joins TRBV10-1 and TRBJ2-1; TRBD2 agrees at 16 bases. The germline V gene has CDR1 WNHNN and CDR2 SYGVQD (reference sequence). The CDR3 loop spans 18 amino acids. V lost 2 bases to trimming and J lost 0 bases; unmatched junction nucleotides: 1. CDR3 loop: CASSEGTSGRASYNEQFF. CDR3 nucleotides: TGCGCCAGCAGTGAGGGGACTAGCGGGAGGGCCTCCTACAATGAGCAGTTCTTC.

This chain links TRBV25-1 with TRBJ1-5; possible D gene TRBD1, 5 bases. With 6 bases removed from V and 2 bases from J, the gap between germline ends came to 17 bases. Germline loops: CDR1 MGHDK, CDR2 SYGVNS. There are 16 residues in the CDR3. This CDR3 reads CASRGAGPEGNQPQHF. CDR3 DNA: TGTGCCAGCAGAGGGGCTGGGCCGGAGGGCAATCAGCCCCAGCATTTT.

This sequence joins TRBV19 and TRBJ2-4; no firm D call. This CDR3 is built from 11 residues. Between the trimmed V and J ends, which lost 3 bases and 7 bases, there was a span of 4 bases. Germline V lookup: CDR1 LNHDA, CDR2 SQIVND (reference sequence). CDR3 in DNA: TGTGCCAGTAGTATTTACAACATTCAGTACTTC. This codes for CASSIYNIQYF.

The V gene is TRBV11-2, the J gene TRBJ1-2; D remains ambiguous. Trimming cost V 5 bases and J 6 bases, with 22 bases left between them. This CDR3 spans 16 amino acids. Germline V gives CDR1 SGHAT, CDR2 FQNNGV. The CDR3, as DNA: TGTGCCAGCAGCCCTTCAATTTTCTCCGAGACGCATGGCTACACCTTC. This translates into CASSPSIFSETHGYTF.

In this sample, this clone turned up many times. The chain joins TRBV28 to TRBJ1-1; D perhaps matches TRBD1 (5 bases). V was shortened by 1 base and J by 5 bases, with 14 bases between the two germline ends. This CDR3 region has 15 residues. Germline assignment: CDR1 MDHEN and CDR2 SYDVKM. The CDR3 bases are TGTGCCAGCAGTTTATACGGAGCCGGGGGGACTGAAGCTTTCTTT. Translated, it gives CASSLYGAGGTEAFF.

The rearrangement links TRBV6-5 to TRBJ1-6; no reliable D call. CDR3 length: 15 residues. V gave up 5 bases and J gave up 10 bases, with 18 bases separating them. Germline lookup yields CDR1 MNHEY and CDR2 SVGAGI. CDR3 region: CASSTTTRGGSPLHF. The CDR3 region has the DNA TGTGCCAGCAGTACCACAACTCGGGGAGGATCACCCCTCCACTTT.

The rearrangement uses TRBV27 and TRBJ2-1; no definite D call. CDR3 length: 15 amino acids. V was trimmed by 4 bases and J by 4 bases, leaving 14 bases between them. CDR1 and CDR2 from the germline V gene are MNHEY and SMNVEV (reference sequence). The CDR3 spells CASSSNLPMYNEQFF. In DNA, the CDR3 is TGTGCCAGCAGTTCGAACTTACCGATGTACAATGAGCAGTTCTTC.